A single sample is the source of the 26 T cell receptor beta chains below, sequenced in a study of post-analysis software for immune sequencing data. Study-wide findings and caveats: The study found TRBV5-6, TRBV5-1 and TRBV20-1 among a few TRBV segments more frequent in patients than controls.

TCR beta cDNA libraries included unique molecular identifiers. TCRdb reprocessed the PCR reads with MiXCR, giving one entry per CDR3 protein. The table shows about 460,000 distinct CDR3 sequences, with roughly 46% occurring only once. These receptors have no identified antigens. The sequenced sample was blood. The receptors were sampled from a girl aged 5-17 years with multiple sclerosis.

This chain links TRBV7-6 with TRBJ2-5; 8 nucleotides match TRBD1. The assigned J gene may be wrong: the sequence end matches TRBJ2-7 better. Germline V CDR1 and CDR2: SGHVS, FNYEAQ. This CDR3 has 13 residues. CDR3 in amino acids: CASSLQGANEQYF. The CDR3 DNA reads TGTGCCAGCAGCTTACAGGGGGCAAACGAGCAGTACTTC.

This chain joins TRBV6-5 and TRBJ1-2, with no clear D. The V gene's germline CDR1 is MNHEY and CDR2 SVGAGI. The CDR3 loop spans 15 amino acids. Trimming shortened V by 0 bases and J by 0 bases, and 8 bases separated the two germline ends. CDR3 region: CASSYSEGPNYGYTF. Here the CDR3 DNA reads TGTGCCAGCAGTTACTCGGAAGGCCCTAACTATGGCTACACCTTC.

Only a few counts were recorded for this clonotype. The J gene is TRBJ2-7, the V gene TRBV24-1; D unclear. The ends were cut back, 4 bases at V and 0 bases at J, with 6 bases in the middle. Germline loops: CDR1 KGHDR, CDR2 SFDVKD. This CDR3 spans 13 amino acids. The CDR3 spells CATSDGSSYEQYF. The CDR3, as DNA: TGTGCCACCAGTGACGGAAGCTCCTACGAGCAGTACTTC.

The chain links TRBV5-1 to TRBJ2-3, with 7 nucleotides matching TRBD2. The V segment lost 6 bases and the J segment 3 bases; nucleotides outside the gene matches: 7. The germline CDR1 and CDR2 sequences are SGHRS and YFSETQ. The CDR3 sequence is 14 residues long. The CDR3 spells CASTGTTSTDTQYF. CDR3 DNA: TGCGCCAGCACCGGGACTACTTCAACAGATACGCAGTATTTT.

This clonotype was counted only a few times. V is TRBV20-1 and J is TRBJ2-7, with D maybe TRBD2 (7 bases). Germline assignment: CDR1 DFQATT and CDR2 SNEGSKA (reference sequence). Trimming removed 6 bases from V and 4 bases from J, with 19 bases in between. There are 14 residues in the CDR3. The CDR3 nucleotides are TGCAGTGCCAATCGGCGCGGGGGCGGTTACGAGCAGTACTTC. It codes for CSANRRGGGYEQYF.

This clonotype occurred a few times. CDR3 in amino acids: CASSETSGTYNEQFF. CDR3 bases: TGTGCCAGCAGCGAAACTAGCGGGACCTACAATGAGCAGTTCTTC. The chain links TRBV7-3 to TRBJ2-1; 10 bases fit TRBD2. V lost 5 bases to trimming and J lost 2 bases; unmatched junction nucleotides: 3. CDR3 size: 15 residues. Germline lookup yields CDR1 SGHTA and CDR2 FQGTGA.

The chain couples TRBV11-1 to TRBJ1-2; D is ambiguous. Germline CDR1 reads SGHAT; CDR2 reads FQDESV (reference sequence). The CDR3 is made up of 15 amino acids. V was trimmed by 1 base and J by 7 bases, leaving 16 bases between them. The CDR3 is CASSLGRAGATGYTF. In DNA form, the CDR3 reads TGTGCCAGCAGCTTAGGTCGGGCAGGAGCGACTGGCTACACCTTC.

The CDR3, as DNA: TGTGCCAGCGGGACCGGCGCGTCCTACGAGCAGTACTTC. Translating gives CASGTGASYEQYF. The V call is TRBV27, the J call TRBJ2-7; D is perhaps TRBD1 or TRBD2 (5 bases each). Per the germline V gene, CDR1 is MNHEY and CDR2 is SMNVEV (reference sequence). The CDR3 sequence is 13 residues long. Trimming left V 8 bases short and J 1 base short, with 12 bases between.

The J gene is TRBJ2-5, the V gene TRBV4-1; D assignment may be TRBD1 or TRBD2 (5 bases each). The length of the CDR3 is 15 residues. With 4 bases removed from V and 5 bases from J, the gap between germline ends came to 17 bases. CDR1 is MGHRA and CDR2 is YSYEKL in the germline V gene. CDR3: CASSPGRGSSETQYF. In DNA form, the CDR3 reads TGCGCCAGCAGCCCGGGAAGGGGATCGTCGGAGACCCAGTACTTC.

This chain connects TRBV12-5 to TRBJ2-5; D uncertain. Trimming pared 7 bases from V and 4 bases from J, leaving 7 bases between. Per the germline V gene, CDR1 is LGHNT and CDR2 is FRNRAP. The CDR3 consists of 11 residues. Here the CDR3 DNA reads TGTGCTAGTGCTATAGGAGAGACCCAGTACTTC. Translated: CASAIGETQYF.

The chain has TRBV9 and TRBJ2-5; D is unclear. Trimming left V 1 base short and J 5 bases short, with 15 bases between. Germline CDR1 is SGDLS and CDR2 is YYNGEE. CDR3 length: 15 residues. The CDR3 DNA follows: TGTGCCAGCAGCGTATCCCCAATGTCGGGCGAGACCCAGTACTTC. It yields the protein CASSVSPMSGETQYF.

The chain combines TRBV5-1 with TRBJ2-3; 9 nucleotides line up with TRBD2. V was clipped by 4 bases and J by 2 bases; unmatched bases: 5. Germline V gene lookup returns CDR1 SGHRS and CDR2 YFSETQ. This CDR3 region has 15 residues. The CDR3 bases are TGCGCCAGCAGCCAACCTAGCGGGAACACAGATACGCAGTATTTT. It specifies CASSQPSGNTDTQYF.

As regards this clonotype: One base away lies a much larger clone, so this may be a sequencing read error. This sequence joins TRBV20-1 and TRBJ2-7, with a possible D match to TRBD2 (5 bases). V was cut by 4 bases and J by 0 bases, with 7 bases left in between. The germline V gene has CDR1 DFQATT and CDR2 SNEGSKA (reference sequence). The CDR3 is 12 residues long. The CDR3 region is CSAIAFSYEQYF. Written as DNA, the CDR3 is TGCAGTGCTATAGCGTTCTCCTACGAGCAGTACTTC.

The chain employs TRBV20-1 and TRBJ1-2; 8 bases line up with TRBD1. The germline V gene has CDR1 DFQATT and CDR2 SNEGSKA (reference sequence). V shed 0 bases, J shed 7 bases, and the junction held 10 bases outside the gene matches. CDR3 size: 15 residues. CDR3 loop: CSARDPTGVTSGYTF. The CDR3 coding sequence is TGCAGTGCTAGAGATCCGACAGGGGTGACGAGTGGCTACACCTTC.

This clonotype was observed a few times. The chain combines TRBV29-1 with TRBJ2-1; perhaps TRBD1 as D (5 bases). The CDR3 is 15 residues long. The germline V gene encodes CDR1 SQVTM and CDR2 ANQGSEA. V was shortened by 4 bases and J by 0 bases, with 13 bases between the two germline ends. Here the CDR3 DNA reads TGCAGCGTTGGGGTGAGGACAAGCTCCTACAATGAGCAGTTCTTC. This translates into CSVGVRTSSYNEQFF.

This chain links TRBV29-1 with TRBJ1-2, with D tentatively TRBD1 (5 bases). The germline V gene has CDR1 SQVTM and CDR2 ANQGSEA. V gave up 2 bases and J gave up 7 bases, with 11 bases separating them. This CDR3 region has 12 residues. The CDR3 region is CSVETRDSGYTF. DNA for the CDR3: TGCAGCGTTGAAACCAGGGACTCTGGCTACACCTTC. Full variable domain (rest looked up from reference TRBV29-1 and TRBJ1-2): SAVISQKPSRDICQRGTSLTIQCQVDSQVTMMFWYRQQPGQSLTLIATANQGSEATYESGFVIDKFPISRPNLTFSTLTVSNMSPEDSSIYLCSVETRDSGYTFGSGTRLTVV.

This clonotype occurred a few times. The chain links TRBV7-3 to TRBJ2-3; TRBD1 aligns across 7 bases. This CDR3 contains 16 residues. Germline assignment: CDR1 SGHTA and CDR2 FQGTGA. With V trimmed by 5 bases and J by 2 bases, 10 bases remained unmatched. The CDR3 region has the DNA TGTGCCAGCAGCCCCGGGACAGTACCCACCACAGATACGCAGTATTTT. Translated, it gives CASSPGTVPTTDTQYF.

This clonotype has just a few counts. V usage is TRBV5-1 and J usage is TRBJ2-5; 9 bases agree with TRBD2. The CDR3 extends over 17 amino acids. The V segment lost 1 base and the J segment 5 bases; nucleotides outside the gene matches: 12. Germline V gene data show CDR1 as SGHRS and CDR2 as YFSETQ. CDR3 coding DNA: TGCGCCAGCAGCTTGAGTGCTAGCGGGACCACAGGGGAGACCCAGTACTTC. This codes for CASSLSASGTTGETQYF.

The chain joins TRBV7-3 to TRBJ2-3; 11 bases are a match to TRBD2. Germline V lookup: CDR1 SGHTA, CDR2 FQGTGA. This CDR3 comprises 18 residues. V gave up 4 bases and J gave up 6 bases; unmatched junction bases: 15. The CDR3 spells CASSSKRISGRAEDTQYF. The CDR3 nucleotides read TGTGCCAGCAGCTCCAAAAGGATTAGCGGGAGGGCCGAGGATACGCAGTATTTT.

This sequence joins TRBV6-5 and TRBJ1-1; unclear D gene. V was pared by 10 bases and J by 3 bases, with 18 bases between. This CDR3 has 14 residues. The germline gives CDR1 MNHEY, CDR2 SVGAGI. The CDR3 coding sequence is TGTGCCATAAGGAGGAGGGCGACGCACACTGAAGCTTTCTTT. Its protein product is CAIRRRATHTEAFF.

This sequence joins TRBV7-2 and TRBJ2-7; TRBD2 matches at 8 bases. The length of the CDR3 is 16 residues. The V and J ends lost 1 base and 2 bases, in that order; junction bases with no gene match: 7. Germline V gives CDR1 SGHTA, CDR2 FQGNSA. Here the CDR3 reads CASSLGGGRLPYEQYF. The CDR3 DNA sequence: TGTGCCAGCAGCTTAGGTGGCGGGAGGCTCCCCTACGAGCAGTACTTC.

This rearrangement joins TRBV6-1 to TRBJ2-1; perhaps TRBD2 as D (5 bases). Trimming removed 7 bases from V and 0 bases from J, with 13 bases in between. The CDR3 is made up of 15 amino acids. The germline CDR1 and CDR2 sequences are MNHNS and SASEGT. The CDR3: CASTRSGSSYNEQFF. CDR3 nucleotide sequence: TGTGCCAGCACCCGAAGCGGTAGCTCCTACAATGAGCAGTTCTTC.

V is TRBV10-3 and J is TRBJ2-5, with 10 bases aligning to TRBD1. CDR3 length equals 13 residues. Germline V gene lookup returns CDR1 ENHRY and CDR2 SYGVKD. V trimming: 11 bases; J trimming: 1 base; junction bases outside the gene matches: 4. CDR3 nucleotides: TGTGCCGCCCGGACAGGGGGCCAAGAGACCCAGTACTTC. Protein: CAARTGGQETQYF.

This clonotype was picked up a small number of times. The chain carries TRBV15 and TRBJ1-1, with D maybe TRBD1 (6 bases). Germline V gene data show CDR1 as LNHNV and CDR2 as YYDKDF (reference sequence). CDR3 size: 15 residues. Between the trimmed V and J ends, which lost 5 bases and 1 base, there was a span of 14 bases. The CDR3 nucleotides read TGTGCCACCAGCGTACAGGGCAGCCAGAACACTGAAGCTTTCTTT. Amino acids: CATSVQGSQNTEAFF.

V and J are TRBV7-9 and TRBJ2-1; 9 bases are a match to TRBD1. The trim removed 4 bases at V and 3 bases at J, leaving 10 bases unmatched. The CDR3 has 17 residues. The germline CDR1 and CDR2 sequences are SEHNR and FQNEAQ (reference sequence). CDR3 amino acids: CASSSKIQGALYNEQFF. For the CDR3, the DNA is TGTGCCAGCAGCTCAAAAATACAGGGGGCTCTCTACAATGAGCAGTTCTTC.

V and J are TRBV7-9 and TRBJ2-7; D perhaps matches TRBD1 (6 bases). Germline CDR1 reads SEHNR; CDR2 reads FQNEAQ (reference sequence). The CDR3 is made up of 16 amino acids. Trimming cost V 5 bases and J 1 base, with 18 bases left between them. CDR3 amino acids: CASSAKPGDESYEQYF. The CDR3 DNA sequence: TGTGCCAGCAGCGCGAAGCCAGGGGACGAATCCTACGAGCAGTACTTC.